This TCR beta chain was identified in a study of cytomegalovirus exposure and HLA in healthy donors. Findings and limits, study-wide: In a later analysis, at a false discovery rate of 0.05, fewer than 20,000 TCR beta sequences were associated with HLA alleles.

PCR primers comprised 60 Vbeta and 13 Jbeta primers. Method: immunoSEQ multiplex PCR; TCRdb's copy keeps in-frame clones and lacks some. This sample carries about 83,000 clones, roughly 77% of them seen once, and the ten largest clones take 4% to 5%. On this clone itself: Its antigen is not identified.

The TCR was taken from a man aged 55 to 69 in good health and CMV-seronegative. The sequenced sample consisted of PBMCs.

CDR3 in amino acids: CASTWDRDDIQYF. As DNA, the CDR3 is TGTGCCAGCACTTGGGACAGGGATGACATTCAGTACTTC. The rearrangement links TRBV6-1 to TRBJ2-4, with 9 positions matching TRBD1. From germline, CDR1 is MNHNS and CDR2 SASEGT. CDR3 length: 13 amino acids. Trimming removed 7 bases from V and 8 bases from J; junction bases left unmatched: 6.